This T cell receptor beta chain emerged from a study of Ad26.COV2.S vaccination and SARS-CoV-2 variants. Produced via immunoSEQ multiplex PCR; TCRdb's table is partial and in-frame only. The top ten clones hold roughly an eighth of a sample with around 450,000 clones, 75% to 95% of them seen once. This sample's treatment: approximately 18 received Ad26.COV2.S at low or high dose, single or two shots; a few received placebo; per-sample allocation not given. Day 63 after the first vaccine or placebo injection was the time point for sampling. What was given as vaccine was an Ad26 vector encoding Wuhan-strain SARS-CoV-2 spike. Germline CDR1 SGHTA, CDR2 FQGNSA. The CDR3 loop spans 14 amino acids. V was cut by 10 bases and J by 3 bases, with 19 bases left in between.

Specimen: peripheral blood, collected in a trial of Ad26.COV2.S vaccine versus placebo. The chain is built from TRBV7-2 and TRBJ2-7; perhaps TRBD1 as D (6 bases). The clonotype was recovered from a person between 18 and 60 years old who received the Ad26.COV2.S COVID-19 vaccine or a placebo. CDR3 region: CATSRDITHYEQYF. The CDR3, as DNA: TGTGCCACTTCTCGGGACATAACTCACTACGAGCAGTACTTC.